This passage covers 26 T cell receptor beta chains from one sample sequenced in a study of shared clonotypes between healthy human individuals. Libraries were prepared by immunoSEQ multiplex PCR; TCRdb keeps only in-frame clonotypes and omits some of them. The repertoire includes around 450,000 clones, roughly 77% of them detected once, and less than 15% sits in the top ten. Source material: PBMCs. The receptors come from a woman between 40 and 50 years old in good health. Some clones in this sample may be carry-over from other donors' samples.

V gene TRBV7-9 combines with J gene TRBJ2-1; 15 positions agree with TRBD2. Germline-derived CDR1 and CDR2 are SEHNR and FQNEAQ (reference sequence). The trim removed 4 bases at V and 10 bases at J, leaving 5 bases unmatched. The CDR3 runs 15 residues. CDR3 amino acids: CASSSTGLAGGEQFF. The CDR3 DNA follows: TGTGCCAGCAGCTCGACGGGACTAGCGGGAGGCGAGCAGTTCTTC.

This chain joins TRBV29-1 and TRBJ2-1; a weak D match, TRBD2 (5 bases). There are 13 residues in the CDR3. The V and J ends lost 3 bases and 7 bases respectively, with 13 bases between them. Germline CDR1 SQVTM, CDR2 ANQGSEA. CDR3 protein: CSVDNTGGNEQFF. DNA of the CDR3: TGCAGCGTTGATAACACGGGCGGGAATGAGCAGTTCTTC.

The genes are TRBV7-2 and TRBJ1-4; no reliable D call. V lost 1 base and J 0 bases, leaving 9 bases between the germline ends. CDR1 is SGHTA, CDR2 FQGNSA, per germline. The CDR3 runs 16 residues. For the CDR3, the DNA is TGTGCCAGCAGCTTAGTGGCCCGATCAACTAATGAAAAACTGTTTTTT. The encoded protein is CASSLVARSTNEKLFF.

The rearrangement links TRBV6-5 to TRBJ2-7; TRBD2 agrees at 10 bases. V trimming: 6 bases; J trimming: 2 bases; junction bases outside the gene matches: 7. This CDR3 contains 15 residues. Germline CDR1 MNHEY, CDR2 SVGAGI. CDR3 loop: CASRPLAGVPYEQYF. The CDR3 DNA sequence: TGTGCCAGCAGACCCCTAGCGGGAGTTCCCTACGAGCAGTACTTC.

The chain employs TRBV27 and TRBJ2-3, with 10 bases fitting TRBD2. The CDR3 is 13 residues long. The germline V gene encodes CDR1 MNHEY and CDR2 SMNVEV (reference sequence). The J segment lost 6 bases and the V segment lost 7 bases, leaving 4 bases of the junction unmatched. CDR3 in DNA: TGTGCCAGCAAGCGGGAGGGCCTGGATACGCAGTATTTT. Encoded protein: CASKREGLDTQYF.

In regard to this clone: Its ends do not fully match the called genes, so a read error is possible. The chain combines TRBV19 with TRBJ2-7; perhaps D is TRBD1 or TRBD2 (7 bases each). This CDR3 comprises 14 residues. CDR1 and CDR2 from the germline V gene are LNHDA and SQIVND (reference sequence). DNA for the CDR3: TGCGCCCCCCCGACAGGGACTAAGCCCTACGAGCAGTACTTC. Protein: CAPPTGTKPYEQYF.

The rearrangement joins TRBV5-1 to TRBJ1-2, with 7 bases lining up with TRBD1. This CDR3 comprises 14 residues. The V gene end was trimmed by 4 bases and the J gene end by 4 bases; junction bases not matched to a gene: 7. Germline V gene sequence: CDR1 SGHRS, CDR2 YFSETQ. The CDR3 loop is CASSLGQTRYGYTF. For the CDR3, the DNA is TGCGCCAGCAGCCTGGGACAGACGCGCTATGGCTACACCTTC.

V gene TRBV28 combines with J gene TRBJ1-2; TRBD1 aligns across 8 bases. V lost 5 bases, J lost 3 bases, and 5 bases stayed unmatched. The CDR3 length is 14 residues. Germline V gives CDR1 MDHEN, CDR2 SYDVKM. CDR3 region: CASSVTGEYYGYTF. Written as DNA, the CDR3 is TGTGCCAGCAGTGTGACAGGGGAATACTATGGCTACACCTTC.

The chain recombines TRBV29-1 with TRBJ2-7; TRBD1 agrees at 9 bases. The CDR3 is 14 amino acids. In germline, CDR1 is SQVTM, CDR2 ANQGSEA. Unmatched junction bases numbered 10, after V lost 6 bases and J lost 4 bases. CDR3 in amino acids: CSVATGTGTYEQYF. CDR3 DNA sequence: TGCAGCGTCGCTACGGGGACAGGGACGTACGAGCAGTACTTC.

This sequence joins TRBV2 and TRBJ2-7; 8 bases map to TRBD1. V was clipped by 4 bases and J by 3 bases; unmatched bases: 5. CDR1 SNHLY and CDR2 FYNNEI come from the germline V gene. The CDR3 runs to 14 residues. CDR3 DNA sequence: TGTGCCAGCAGTGGTGACAGGGGCGACTACGAGCAGTACTTC. Protein sequence: CASSGDRGDYEQYF.

The gene calls are TRBV10-3 and TRBJ2-7; perhaps TRBD2 as D (6 bases). Trimming removed 5 bases from V and 0 bases from J, with 14 bases in between. The CDR3 is 15 residues long. CDR1 and CDR2 from the germline V gene are ENHRY and SYGVKD. DNA for the CDR3: TGTGCCATCAGTTCTAGCGACTGGGGCTCCTACGAGCAGTACTTC. It encodes CAISSSDWGSYEQYF.

V and J are TRBV2 and TRBJ2-5; possibly TRBD1 for D (5 bases). The CDR3 totals 15 residues. Trimming stripped 5 bases from V and 5 bases from J, with 18 bases between. Germline V gene sequence: CDR1 SNHLY, CDR2 FYNNEI. CDR3: CASSQLQAVGETQYF. The CDR3 DNA reads as TGTGCCAGCAGTCAACTACAGGCGGTGGGGGAGACCCAGTACTTC.

This chain uses TRBV27 with TRBJ1-6, with a weak D call TRBD1 (5 bases). With 8 bases removed from V and 7 bases from J, the gap between germline ends came to 18 bases. This CDR3 contains 15 residues. Germline V lookup: CDR1 MNHEY, CDR2 SMNVEV (reference sequence). This CDR3 reads CASALGVGGNSPLHF. CDR3 DNA: TGTGCCAGCGCGCTAGGGGTGGGTGGGAATTCACCCCTCCACTTT.

A word on this clone: Just one base apart from a much larger clone, this may be a read error. This chain links TRBV7-3 with TRBJ1-1; D unresolved. The CDR3 sequence is 13 residues long. Germline V CDR1 and CDR2: SGHTA, FQGTGA. V was cut by 1 base and J by 1 base, with 4 bases left in between. CDR3 sequence (DNA): TGTGCCAGCAGCTTAAATGGGAACACTGAAGCTTTCTTT. Translation gives CASSLNGNTEAFF.

The V call is TRBV28, the J call TRBJ2-5; D is undetermined. The DNA end lines up better with TRBJ2-7; the J call may be wrong. The CDR3 length is 12 residues. The germline V gene has CDR1 MDHEN and CDR2 SYDVKM. The CDR3: CASMTGTYEQYF. The CDR3 DNA reads TGTGCCAGCATGACCGGCACCTACGAGCAGTACTTC.

This clone was recorded only once. The chain recombines TRBV10-3 with TRBJ2-3; D is unresolved. The CDR3 spans 17 residues. Germline CDR1 reads ENHRY; CDR2 reads SYGVKD. Between the trimmed V and J ends, which lost 3 bases and 0 bases, there was a span of 16 bases. The CDR3 coding sequence is TGTGCCATCAGTGACGTCCTGGCCGGCTCTAGCACAGATACGCAGTATTTT. This translates into CAISDVLAGSSTDTQYF.

This sequence joins TRBV7-9 and TRBJ1-2; maybe TRBD1 (5 bases). The CDR3 extends over 15 amino acids. The germline gives CDR1 SEHNR, CDR2 FQNEAQ (reference sequence). V was pared by 1 base and J by 4 bases, with 13 bases between. The CDR3 region has the DNA TGTGCCAGCAGCTTAGTTGGGGGGGGAGCCTATGGCTACACCTTC. Translating gives CASSLVGGGAYGYTF.

DNA for the CDR3: TGCGCCAGCAGCCACGCCTGGGGGGCGAACGGGGCCAACGTCCTGACTTTC. Amino acid sequence: CASSHAWGANGANVLTF. The chain joins TRBV4-3 to TRBJ2-6; D could derive from TRBD1 or TRBD2 (6 bases each). The CDR3 is 17 residues long. Trimming removed 3 bases from V and 4 bases from J, with 16 bases in between. The germline V gene encodes CDR1 LGHNA and CDR2 YSLEER.

This clone was seen only a few times. This sequence joins TRBV7-8 and TRBJ2-3, with TRBD2 matching over 12 bases. CDR3 length: 17 amino acids. V was pared by 4 bases and J by 5 bases, with 10 bases of the junction left unmatched. Germline V CDR1 and CDR2: SGHVS, FQNEAQ. The DNA for the CDR3 is TGTGCCAGCAGCTCGCCCGAGACTAGCGGGAGTTTAGATACGCAGTATTTT. Protein sequence: CASSSPETSGSLDTQYF.

The chain has TRBV5-1 and TRBJ1-4; D is uncertain. This CDR3 is built from 18 residues. Germline CDR1 SGHRS, CDR2 YFSETQ. V was trimmed by 5 bases and J by 0 bases, leaving 20 bases between them. CDR3 DNA: TGCGCCAGCAGGCCTTACCTCTGGTCGGGTTCAACTAATGAAAAACTGTTTTTT. It yields the protein CASRPYLWSGSTNEKLFF. Looking up the rest from reference TRBV5-1 and TRBJ1-4 gives the full variable domain: KAGVTQTPRYLIKTRGQQVTLSCSPISGHRSVSWYQQTPGQGLQFLFEYFSETQRNKGNFPGRFSGRQFSNSRSEMNVSTLELGDSALYLCASRPYLWSGSTNEKLFFGSGTQLSVL.

The rearrangement joins TRBV7-3 to TRBJ1-5; D is perhaps TRBD1 (6 bases). Germline CDR1 is SGHTA and CDR2 is FQGTGA. V gave up 3 bases and J gave up 4 bases, with 7 bases separating them. The CDR3 totals 13 residues. The CDR3 spells CASSFGQNQPQHF. Written as DNA, the CDR3 is TGTGCCAGCAGCTTCGGACAGAATCAGCCCCAGCATTTT.

This clone was counted only a few times. V gene TRBV10-1 combines with J gene TRBJ2-5, with TRBD2 as a possible D gene (5 bases). V lost 2 bases to trimming and J lost 5 bases, with 21 bases between them. The CDR3 runs to 17 residues. In germline, CDR1 is WNHNN, CDR2 SYGVQD (reference sequence). CDR3 nucleotide sequence: TGCGCCAGCAGTGAGCACCCTATTTCTAGCCTAGGGGAGACCCAGTACTTC. It specifies CASSEHPISSLGETQYF.

This clone was found once. The chain carries TRBV5-1 and TRBJ2-7, with unresolved D. V lost 3 bases, J lost 0 bases, and 7 bases lay in between. The V gene's germline CDR1 is SGHRS and CDR2 YFSETQ. CDR3 length: 13 residues. CDR3 sequence reads: CASSSGFSYEQYF. Written as DNA, the CDR3 is TGCGCCAGCAGCTCGGGCTTCTCCTACGAGCAGTACTTC.

This chain joins TRBV4-2 and TRBJ1-4; D remains unclear. The V end lost 0 bases, the J end lost 3 bases, and 11 bases lay between the germline ends. Germline CDR1 and CDR2: LGHNA and YNFKEQ. CDR3 size: 16 residues. The CDR3 sequence: CASSQDSSIANEKLFF. CDR3 in DNA: TGTGCCAGCAGCCAAGATTCATCGATAGCTAATGAAAAACTGTTTTTT.

The rearrangement joins TRBV10-2 to TRBJ2-1, with D maybe TRBD2 (6 bases). Germline CDR1 reads WSHSY; CDR2 reads SAAADI. This CDR3 is 13 amino acids long. Trimming removed 3 bases from V and 13 bases from J, with 16 bases in between. The CDR3 is CASSDQGLLGQFF. The CDR3 DNA follows: TGCGCCAGCAGTGACCAGGGACTCCTCGGCCAGTTCTTC.

This clone appeared many times. The genes are TRBV6-1 and TRBJ2-1, with TRBD2 identical over 9 bases. Germline CDR1 is MNHNS and CDR2 is SASEGT. CDR3 size: 16 residues. Trimming at V came to 1 base and at J to 2 bases, leaving 3 bases not matched to a gene. In nucleotides, the CDR3 is TGTGCCAGCAGTGAAGAGGGCGGGAGGGCCTACAATGAGCAGTTCTTC. Protein product: CASSEEGGRAYNEQFF.